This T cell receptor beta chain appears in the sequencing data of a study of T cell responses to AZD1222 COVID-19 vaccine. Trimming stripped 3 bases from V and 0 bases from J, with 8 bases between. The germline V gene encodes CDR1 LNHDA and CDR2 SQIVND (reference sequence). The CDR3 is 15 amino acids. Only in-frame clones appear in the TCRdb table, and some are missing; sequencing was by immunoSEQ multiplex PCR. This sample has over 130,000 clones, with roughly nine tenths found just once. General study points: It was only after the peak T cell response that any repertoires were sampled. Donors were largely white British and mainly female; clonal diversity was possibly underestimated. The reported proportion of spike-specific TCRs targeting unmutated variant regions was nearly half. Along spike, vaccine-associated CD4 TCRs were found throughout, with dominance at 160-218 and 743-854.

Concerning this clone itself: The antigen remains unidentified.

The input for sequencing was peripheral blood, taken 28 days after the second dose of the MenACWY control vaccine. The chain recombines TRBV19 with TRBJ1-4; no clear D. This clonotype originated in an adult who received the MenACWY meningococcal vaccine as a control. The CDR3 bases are TGTGCCAGTAGTATGGAGGGTGCAACTAATGAAAAACTGTTTTTT. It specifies CASSMEGATNEKLFF.